Each of the 6 T cell receptor beta chains below was sequenced from the same sample in a study of glioma-infiltrating T cells. Using RNA template, CDR3s of TCR alpha and beta were amplified with iRepertoire arm-PCR. TCRdb ran MiXCR on the multiplex PCR reads and lists one entry per CDR3 protein. The table lists 40,000 or so distinct CDR3 sequences, approximately 20% of them singletons. The sample consisted of glioma tissue, nonneoplastic brain tissue, or PBMCs (not recorded which). The receptors stem from a human donor with low-grade glioma or glioblastoma, undergoing nonglioma brain surgery, or in good health (not recorded which).

On this clonotype: The junction departs from germline at one end; a sequencing error may be responsible. This chain uses TRBV10-3 with TRBJ2-7; a weak D match, TRBD1 (6 bases). The CDR3 runs 13 residues. Per germline, CDR1 ENHRY and CDR2 SYGVKD. The CDR3 sequence is CAISKSQGYEQYF. The CDR3 DNA reads as TGTGCCATCAGTAAGTCGCAGGGGTACGAGCAGTACTTC.

This clonotype came up many times. The rearrangement uses TRBV19 and TRBJ1-5; 9 bases are a match to TRBD1. The CDR3 runs 15 residues. From germline, CDR1 is LNHDA and CDR2 SQIVND (reference sequence). The V and J ends lost 7 bases and 2 bases, in that order; junction bases with no gene match: 6. CDR3 sequence reads: CASMGQGWGNQPQHF. CDR3 nucleotide sequence: TGTGCCAGTATGGGACAGGGTTGGGGCAATCAGCCCCAGCATTTT.

The table lists this clonotype with many counts. The chain links TRBV6-1 to TRBJ2-1; possible D gene TRBD1, 5 bases. With 5 bases removed from V and 0 bases from J, the gap between germline ends came to 20 bases. Germline assignment: CDR1 MNHNS and CDR2 SASEGT. CDR3 length equals 18 residues. CDR3 sequence: CASSSVTGFSRSYNEQFF. In DNA form, the CDR3 reads TGTGCCAGCAGTAGCGTAACAGGTTTTTCCCGCTCCTACAATGAGCAGTTCTTC.

This clonotype was seen repeatedly, ten times or more. CDR3 nucleotide sequence: TGTGCCAGCAGCCCCACCCTGCAGCCAACTAATGAAAAACTGTTTTTT. Protein: CASSPTLQPTNEKLFF. The V and J genes are TRBV4-2 and TRBJ1-4; D unresolved. CDR1 is LGHNA, CDR2 YNFKEQ, per germline. With 4 bases removed from V and 0 bases from J, the gap between germline ends came to 12 bases. The CDR3 extends over 16 amino acids.

This clonotype showed up many times. V and J are TRBV7-2 and TRBJ2-7, with D unresolved. CDR1 is SGHTA and CDR2 is FQGNSA in the germline V gene. The V end lost 4 bases, the J end lost 7 bases, and 11 bases lay between the germline ends. The CDR3 sequence is 12 residues long. The CDR3 protein is CASSSNIREQYF. For the CDR3, the DNA is TGTGCCAGCAGCTCTAATATTAGGGAGCAGTACTTC.

This clonotype occurred many times. The chain has TRBV7-9 and TRBJ2-3, with 10 bases that match TRBD2. Per germline, CDR1 SEHNR and CDR2 FQNEAQ (reference sequence). The CDR3 loop spans 15 amino acids. V lost 5 bases and J lost 6; bases outside the gene matches: 8. The CDR3 sequence: CASSEPAGGPDTQYF. CDR3 DNA sequence: TGTGCCAGCAGCGAACCAGCGGGGGGGCCGGATACGCAGTATTTT.